This T cell receptor beta chain is drawn from a study of CD4 T cells in relation to SARS-CoV-2 and coronaviruses. Across the study: TCR beta CDR3s were sequenced after approximately nine-day antigen culture of PBMCs.

For this clone: What it binds is unknown.

Germline V gene lookup returns CDR1 MNHEY and CDR2 SVGEGT. This CDR3 spans 16 amino acids. With 2 bases removed from V and 1 base from J, the gap between germline ends came to 14 bases. The unexposed donors gave CD4+ T cells in about 2010-2019, prior to COVID-19. CD4+ T cells were isolated from the cells after 10 days of culture. On days 3 and 7, cultures got half fresh IL-2 medium. Assay: immunoSEQ multiplex PCR; the TCRdb copy retains only in-frame clones and omits some. The table records over 25,000 clones, over 75% of them present only once. The TCR originated in a human donor in good health. The rearrangement joins TRBV6-2 or TRBV6-3 to TRBJ1-1, with a tentative D call TRBD1 (5 bases). Sample: CD4+ T cells from PBMCs, cultured in vitro. DNA of the CDR3: TGTGCCAGCAGTTACGAGGGGTATGGGGGGAACACTGAAGCTTTCTTT. Residues: CASSYEGYGGNTEAFF.